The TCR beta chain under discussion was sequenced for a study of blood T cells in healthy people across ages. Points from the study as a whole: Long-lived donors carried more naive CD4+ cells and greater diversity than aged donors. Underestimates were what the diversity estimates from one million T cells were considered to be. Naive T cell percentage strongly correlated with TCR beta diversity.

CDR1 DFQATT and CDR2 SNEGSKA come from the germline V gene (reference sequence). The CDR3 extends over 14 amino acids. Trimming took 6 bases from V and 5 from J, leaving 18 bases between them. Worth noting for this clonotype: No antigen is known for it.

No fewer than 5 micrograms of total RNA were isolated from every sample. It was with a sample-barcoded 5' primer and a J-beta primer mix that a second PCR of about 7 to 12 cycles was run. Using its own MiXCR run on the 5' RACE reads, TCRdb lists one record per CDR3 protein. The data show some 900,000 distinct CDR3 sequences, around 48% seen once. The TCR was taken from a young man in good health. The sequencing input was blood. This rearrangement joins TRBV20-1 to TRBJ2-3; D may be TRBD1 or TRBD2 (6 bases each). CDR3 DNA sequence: TGCAGTGCCCCGGGGGCTAGCGAGAGAGATACGCAGTATTTT. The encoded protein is CSAPGASERDTQYF.